Sequencing of this TCR beta chain was carried out in a study of regulatory T cells in long-lasting Graves disease. This clonotype was counted at least ten times. Trimming took 4 bases from V and 5 from J, leaving 12 bases between them. Germline values: CDR1 SGHRS, CDR2 YFSETQ. The CDR3 has 13 amino acids. The time point was: newly diagnosed GD, antithyroid drugs for less than 3 months. PBMC-extracted RNA yielded the TCR library. iRepertoire HTBI primers and Arm-PCR of CDR3 regions built TCR beta libraries. TCRdb reprocessed the multiplex PCR reads via MiXCR and lists one record per CDR3 protein. This table has 250,000 to 300,000 distinct CDR3 sequences, around a sixth appearing once. These data were also filed under a second study, of T cells in Graves' hyperthyroidism and ophthalmopathy. As reported in that work: Most clonotypes that expanded in the thyroid above 0.001 also showed up in blood.

This chain joins TRBV5-1 and TRBJ1-1; D not resolved. The sequence was collected from a young woman with Graves disease. The material was peripheral blood mononuclear cells (PBMCs), obtained at new diagnosis, from a patient treated with antithyroid drugs. The CDR3 sequence is CASSADRETEAFF. The CDR3 DNA reads as TGCGCCAGCAGCGCGGATAGGGAGACTGAAGCTTTCTTT. Complete variable domain (other parts from reference TRBV5-1 and TRBJ1-1): KAGVTQTPRYLIKTRGQQVTLSCSPISGHRSVSWYQQTPGQGLQFLFEYFSETQRNKGNFPGRFSGRQFSNSRSEMNVSTLELGDSALYLCASSADRETEAFFGQGTRLTVV.